This section outlines one T cell receptor (beta chain) sequence together with its context. Here immunoSEQ multiplex PCR was the method, and the copy in TCRdb shows in-frame clones only, minus some. Of hundreds of thousands of clones listed, 88% are singletons. This sample is drawn from a study of blood T cell repertoires in COVID-19. Study overall: COVID-19 samples collected from the United States, Italy and Spain covered acute and convalescent phases.

This sequence was found in a woman aged 40 to 50 who had recovered from COVID-19. Material: peripheral blood.

CDR3 DNA sequence: TGTGCCAGCAGCCAAGAAGGGAGGGCCACTGAAGCTTTCTTT. Residues: CASSQEGRATEAFF. The gene calls are TRBV3-1 (or the pseudogene TRBV3-2) and TRBJ1-1; D gene uncertain. V lost 0 bases, J lost 4 bases, and 9 bases lay in between. Germline values: CDR1 LGHDT, CDR2 YNNKEL (reference sequence). This CDR3 has 14 residues.